A selection of T cell receptor beta chains follows, all from one sample in a study of blood T cell repertoires in COVID-19. Measured with immunoSEQ multiplex PCR; TCRdb has only the in-frame clones, and not every one. The sample lists roughly 70,000 clones, around 88% occurring once. What was sequenced was peripheral blood. The receptors stem from an elderly man with COVID-19, enrolled during active disease. CDR3s include the opening cysteine and the closing phenylalanine or tryptophan. Fields, in order: J gene, D gene, clone size, V gene, CDR3 length, CDR3 DNA, CDR3 protein. A D gene is named only where the DNA matches it firmly. Not all rows give a size; the values are once, few, many and, for expanded clones, a class.

>TRBJ2-2|.|.|TRBV11-1|15
TGTGCCAGCAGCCGGACAGACATGAACACCGGGGAGCTGTTTTTT
CASSRTDMNTGELFF
>TRBJ2-3|.|.|TRBV3-1/TRBV3-2|12
TGTGCCAGCAGGTCCGCGGGGGATACGCAGTATTTT
CASRSAGDTQYF
>TRBJ1-6|.|.|TRBV3-1/TRBV3-2|15
TGTGCCAGCAGCCGTATGGAGCGATCGGGTTCACCCCTCCACTTT
CASSRMERSGSPLHF
>TRBJ1-2|TRBD1|.|TRBV28|12
TGTGCCAGCAGTTTGACAGGGAATGGCTACACCTTC
CASSLTGNGYTF
>TRBJ2-7|TRBD2|.|TRBV4-2|15
TGTGCCAGCAGCCAAAGCAGGGACTACTCCTACGAGCAGTACTTC
CASSQSRDYSYEQYF
>TRBJ1-1|.|.|TRBV10-3|13
TGTGCCATCAAAGACAGGTCCGAAGCTGAAGCTTTCTTT
CAIKDRSEAEAFF
>TRBJ1-4|.|.|TRBV9|14
TGTGCCAGCAGCGTAGTGCAGGTTCTTGAAAAACTGTTTTTT
CASSVVQVLEKLFF
>TRBJ2-7|TRBD1|.|TRBV7-9|15
TGTGCCAGCGAAAGGGGGCAGGGATACGACTACGAGCAGTACTTC
CASERGQGYDYEQYF
>TRBJ1-5|.|.|TRBV19|15
TGTGCCAGTAGTCATAGAGAGTATAGCAATCAGCCCCAGCATTTT
CASSHREYSNQPQHF
>TRBJ2-7|TRBD1|.|TRBV5-1|15
TGCGCCAGCAGCTTGGGGGGGACAGGGAATTACGAGCAGTACTTC
CASSLGGTGNYEQYF
>TRBJ1-5|TRBD1|.|TRBV5-6|16
TGTGCCAGCAGCTTGTTAGGCAGGGGGCGCAATCAGCCCCAGCATTTT
CASSLLGRGRNQPQHF
>TRBJ2-7|.|.|TRBV9|15
TGTGCCAGCAGCGTAGGCCCCGGGTTCTCCTACGAGCAGTACTTC
CASSVGPGFSYEQYF
>TRBJ2-3|.|.|TRBV5-1|15
TGCGCCAGCAGCTATACAGGGATAAGCACAGATACGCAGTATTTT
CASSYTGISTDTQYF
>TRBJ2-2|TRBD2|.|TRBV5-1|14
TGCGCCAGCAGCTCTACTAGCGAACGTTCGGAGCTGTTTTTT
CASSSTSERSELFF
>TRBJ2-1|.|.|TRBV12-3/TRBV12-4|13
TGTGCCAGCCGGTTAAGCTCCTACAATGAGCAGTTCTTC
CASRLSSYNEQFF
>TRBJ1-6|TRBD1|.|TRBV4-1|16
TGCGCCAGCAGCCACTTGGACAGGGGTTTTGATTCACCCCTCCACTTT
CASSHLDRGFDSPLHF
>TRBJ1-5|.|once|TRBV19|16
TGTGCCAGTAGTATGGAGGGACCCCCCAGCAATCAGCCCCAGCATTTT
CASSMEGPPSNQPQHF
>TRBJ2-7|.|.|TRBV18|16
TGTGCCAGCTCACCACCGACTGGGCAGGGTTCCTACGAGCAGTACTTC
CASSPPTGQGSYEQYF
>TRBJ2-3|TRBD2|.|TRBV7-8|15
TGTGCCAGCAGCCCCCGGGTAGCGGGGAAAGATACGCAGTATTTT
CASSPRVAGKDTQYF
>TRBJ1-6|TRBD1|.|TRBV9|15
TGTGCCAGCAGCGCGACAGGGTCCTATAATTCACCCCTCCACTTT
CASSATGSYNSPLHF
>TRBJ1-2|.|once|TRBV27|15
TGTGCCAGCGTCCCTACTGGGGCCGGTCGTTATGGCTACACCTTC
CASVPTGAGRYGYTF
>TRBJ1-6|.|.|TRBV11-2|15
TGTGCCAGCAGCTTAGGGAGGGCGTCGGATTCACCCCTCCACTTT
CASSLGRASDSPLHF
>TRBJ1-4|.|.|TRBV9|15
TGTGCCAGCAGCGTAGTCGGAGTAAATAATGAAAAACTGTTTTTT
CASSVVGVNNEKLFF
>TRBJ2-1|TRBD1|.|TRBV6-5|14
TGTGCCAGCAGGGGACAGGGTCCAGGGAATGAGCAGTTCTTC
CASRGQGPGNEQFF
>TRBJ1-4|.|.|TRBV11-3|15
TGTGCCAGCAGCTTAGATGCACAGGGCGGTGAAAAACTGTTTTTT
CASSLDAQGGEKLFF
>TRBJ2-1|TRBD2|.|TRBV11-3|15
TGTGCCAGCAGCTCCGGACTAGCGGGGGGTATTGAGCAGTTCTTC
CASSSGLAGGIEQFF
>TRBJ1-1|.|.|TRBV19|14
TGTGCCAGTACCTCGGGAGGGAGTAACACTGAAGCTTTCTTT
CASTSGGSNTEAFF
>TRBJ2-5|.|.|TRBV21-1|18
TGTGCCAGCAGCAAAGTGATAACAGGGGAAATGGACCAAGAGACCCAGTACTTC
CASSKVITGEMDQETQYF
>TRBJ1-2|.|.|TRBV5-1|15
TGCGCCAGCAGCTTGGACGGAGGACGGAACTATGGCTACACCTTC
CASSLDGGRNYGYTF
>TRBJ2-3|.|.|TRBV5-1|15
TGCGCCAGCAGCTTGGTTAGGGGCCTCACAGATACGCAGTATTTT
CASSLVRGLTDTQYF
>TRBJ1-6|.|few|TRBV28|13
TGTGCCAGCAGTTACGGGAACAATTCACCCCTCCACTTT
CASSYGNNSPLHF
>TRBJ1-6|TRBD1|once|TRBV3-1/TRBV3-2|14
TGTGCCAGCAGCCGTGGACAGGAAGGTTCACCCCTCCACTTT
CASSRGQEGSPLHF
>TRBJ1-1|TRBD1|few|TRBV6-5|13
TGTGCCAGCAGACTGGGACAGGGGCTCGAAGCTTTCTTT
CASRLGQGLEAFF
>TRBJ1-3|.|.|TRBV28|18
TGTGCCAGCAGGCGGGACGGACGTCGATTCAGCTCTGGAAACACCATATATTTT
CASRRDGRRFSSGNTIYF
>TRBJ1-1|TRBD1|.|TRBV5-1|14
TGCGCCAGCAGCTACGGGGACAGGGGCTCAGGGGCTTTCTTT
CASSYGDRGSGAFF
>TRBJ2-7|TRBD1|.|TRBV6-5|16
TGTGCCAGCAGTTACCATGCCGGGACAGGGCAATACGAGCAGTACTTC
CASSYHAGTGQYEQYF
>TRBJ1-5|.|many|TRBV2|14
TGTGCCAGCAGTGAAAACAGTTGGAATCAGCCCCAGCATTTT
CASSENSWNQPQHF
>TRBJ1-1|TRBD1|.|TRBV6-5|15
TGTGCCAGCAGACGGGACAGGGTTATTAACACTGAAGCTTTCTTT
CASRRDRVINTEAFF
>TRBJ1-2|.|.|TRBV6-1|14
TGTGCCAGCAGTGAAGGGGGTCGGGGTCCTTCGGACACCTTC
CASSEGGRGPSDTF
>TRBJ2-3|.|few|TRBV28|16
TGTGCCAGCAGTTTTCGGGGGATCCGGGGCACAGATACGCAGTATTTT
CASSFRGIRGTDTQYF
>TRBJ2-3|TRBD2|.|TRBV18|17
TGTGCCAGCTCACCCCGACTAGCGGGGGGCCAGCAAGATACGCAGTATTTT
CASSPRLAGGQQDTQYF
>TRBJ1-5|.|.|TRBV24-1|15
TGTGCCACCAGTGATTCCCACAGGGCCGATCAGCCCCAGCATTTT
CATSDSHRADQPQHF
>TRBJ1-6|TRBD1|.|TRBV3-1/TRBV3-2|14
TGTGCCAGCAGCCCCGGGACAGTTAATTCACCCCTCCACTTT
CASSPGTVNSPLHF
>TRBJ1-2|.|.|TRBV12-3/TRBV12-4|13
TGTGCCAGCAGCCCTCGGGTTCGATCCGGCTACACCTTC
CASSPRVRSGYTF
>TRBJ2-3|.|once|TRBV28|14
TGTGCCAGCACTCCGGGGGTTTTCACAGATACGCAGTATTTT
CASTPGVFTDTQYF
>TRBJ1-2|.|.|TRBV18|13
TGTGCCAGCTCACCACGGACAAACTATGGCTACACCTTC
CASSPRTNYGYTF
>TRBJ1-1|.|.|TRBV19|15
TGTGCCAGTAGTATAGAACAGGGCGGGCCCACTGAAGCTTTCTTT
CASSIEQGGPTEAFF
>TRBJ2-1|TRBD2|.|TRBV2|15
TGTGCCAGCAGTGAAATGCTCGGGGGGGTAAATGAGCAGTTCTTC
CASSEMLGGVNEQFF
>TRBJ2-6|TRBD2|few|TRBV27|19
TGTGCCCGCAGTCCCCGGGGGGGGGTGGTCTTCTCTGGGGCCAACGTCCTGACTTTC
CARSPRGGVVFSGANVLTF
>TRBJ2-3|.|.|TRBV4-2|16
TGTGCCAGCAGCCAAGATCAGAGACAGCGCACAGATACGCAGTATTTT
CASSQDQRQRTDTQYF
>TRBJ2-7|TRBD2|.|TRBV6-6|13
TGTGCCAGCTGCGCCGGGGGGGCGGGCGAGCAGTACTTC
CASCAGGAGEQYF
>TRBJ2-7|TRBD1|.|TRBV11-3|13
TGTGCCAGCAGCATCGACAGGGCCTACGAGCAGTACTTC
CASSIDRAYEQYF
>TRBJ1-5|.|.|TRBV5-1|14
TGCGCCAGCAGCGAGTCAGGGAGCAATCAGCCCCAGCATTTT
CASSESGSNQPQHF
>TRBJ1-1|TRBD1|.|TRBV7-8|13
TGTGCCAGCAGCCTCTCCGGGACAGGGGGCGCAGGATTT
CASSLSGTGGAGF